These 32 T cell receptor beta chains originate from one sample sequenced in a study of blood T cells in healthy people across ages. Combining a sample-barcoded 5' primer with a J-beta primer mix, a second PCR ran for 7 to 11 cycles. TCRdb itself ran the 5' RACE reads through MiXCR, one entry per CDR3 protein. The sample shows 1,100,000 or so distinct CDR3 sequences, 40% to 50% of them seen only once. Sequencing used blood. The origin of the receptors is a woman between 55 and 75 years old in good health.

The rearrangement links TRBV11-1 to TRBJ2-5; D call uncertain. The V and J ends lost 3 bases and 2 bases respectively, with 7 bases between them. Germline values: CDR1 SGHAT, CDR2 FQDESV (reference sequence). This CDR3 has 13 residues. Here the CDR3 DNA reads TGTGCCAGCAGCTTCCCAATACAAGAGACCCAGTACTTC. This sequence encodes CASSFPIQETQYF.

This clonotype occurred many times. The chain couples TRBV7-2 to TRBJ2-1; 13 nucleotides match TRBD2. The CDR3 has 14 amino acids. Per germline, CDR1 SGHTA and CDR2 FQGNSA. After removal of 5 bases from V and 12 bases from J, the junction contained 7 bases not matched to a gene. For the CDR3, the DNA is TGTGCCAGCAGCGCTGGACTAGCGGGAGTGAGGCAGTTCTTC. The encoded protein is CASSAGLAGVRQFF.

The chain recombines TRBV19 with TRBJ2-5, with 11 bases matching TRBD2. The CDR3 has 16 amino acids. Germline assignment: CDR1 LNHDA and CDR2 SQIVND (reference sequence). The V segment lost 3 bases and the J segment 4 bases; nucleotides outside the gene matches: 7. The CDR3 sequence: CASSIGLAGGGETQYF. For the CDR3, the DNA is TGTGCCAGTAGTATCGGCCTAGCGGGAGGAGGAGAGACCCAGTACTTC.

CDR3 loop: CASSSTSGRNLETQYF. CDR3 bases: TGTGCCAGCAGCTCTACTAGCGGGAGAAATTTGGAGACCCAGTACTTC. This sequence joins TRBV7-6 and TRBJ2-5, with 11 positions matching TRBD2. The CDR3 consists of 16 residues. The germline V gene encodes CDR1 SGHVS and CDR2 FNYEAQ. With V trimmed by 4 bases and J by 5 bases, 9 bases remained unmatched.

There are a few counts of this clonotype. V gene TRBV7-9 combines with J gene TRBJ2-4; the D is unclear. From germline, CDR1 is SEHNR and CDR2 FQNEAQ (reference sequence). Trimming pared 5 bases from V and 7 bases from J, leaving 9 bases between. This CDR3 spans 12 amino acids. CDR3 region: CASSVSRNIQYF. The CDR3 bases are TGTGCCAGCAGCGTATCGAGGAACATTCAGTACTTC.

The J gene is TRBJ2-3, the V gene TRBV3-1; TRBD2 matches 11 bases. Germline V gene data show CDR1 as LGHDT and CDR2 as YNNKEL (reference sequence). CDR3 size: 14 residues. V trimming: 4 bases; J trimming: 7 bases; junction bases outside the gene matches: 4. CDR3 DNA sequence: TGTGCCAGCAGCCCGACTAGCGGGGTAAATACGCAGTATTTT. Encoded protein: CASSPTSGVNTQYF.

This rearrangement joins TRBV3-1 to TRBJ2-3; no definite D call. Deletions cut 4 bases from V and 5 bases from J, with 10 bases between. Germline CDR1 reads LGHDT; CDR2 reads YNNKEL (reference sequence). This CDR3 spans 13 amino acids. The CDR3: CASSRNKVDTQYF. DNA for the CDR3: TGTGCCAGCAGCCGGAACAAGGTAGATACGCAGTATTTT.

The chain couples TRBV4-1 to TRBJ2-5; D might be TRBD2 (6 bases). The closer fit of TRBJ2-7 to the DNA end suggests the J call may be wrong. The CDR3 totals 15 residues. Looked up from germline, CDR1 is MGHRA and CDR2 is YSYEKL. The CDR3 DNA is TGCGCCAGCAGCCAAGTACTAGCTCCAGGGTACGAGCAGTACTTC. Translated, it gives CASSQVLAPGYEQYF.

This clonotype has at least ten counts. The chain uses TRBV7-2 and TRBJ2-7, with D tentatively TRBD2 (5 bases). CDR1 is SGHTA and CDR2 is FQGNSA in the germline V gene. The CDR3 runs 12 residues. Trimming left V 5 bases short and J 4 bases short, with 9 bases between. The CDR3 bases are TGTGCCAGCAGCAACCGGGGTTACGAGCAGTACTTC. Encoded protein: CASSNRGYEQYF.

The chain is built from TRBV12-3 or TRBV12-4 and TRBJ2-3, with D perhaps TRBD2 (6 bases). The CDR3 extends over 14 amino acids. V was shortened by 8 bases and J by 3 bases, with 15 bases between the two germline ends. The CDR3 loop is CASLPSGATDTQYF. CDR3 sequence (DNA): TGTGCCAGCCTCCCATCGGGAGCAACAGATACGCAGTATTTT.

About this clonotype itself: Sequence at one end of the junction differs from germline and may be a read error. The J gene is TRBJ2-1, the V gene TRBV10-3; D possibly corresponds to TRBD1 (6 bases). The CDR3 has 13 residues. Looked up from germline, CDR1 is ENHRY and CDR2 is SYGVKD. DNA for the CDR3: TGTGCCAGCAGTCGGGACACCTCGAATGAGCAGTTCTTC. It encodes CASSRDTSNEQFF.

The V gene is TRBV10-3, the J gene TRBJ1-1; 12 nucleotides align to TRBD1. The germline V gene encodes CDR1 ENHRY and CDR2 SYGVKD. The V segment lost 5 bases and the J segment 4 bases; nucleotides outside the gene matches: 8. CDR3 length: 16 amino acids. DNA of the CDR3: TGTGCCATCAGTCACGGGACAGGGGGCGAGATCACTGAAGCTTTCTTT. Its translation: CAISHGTGGEITEAFF.

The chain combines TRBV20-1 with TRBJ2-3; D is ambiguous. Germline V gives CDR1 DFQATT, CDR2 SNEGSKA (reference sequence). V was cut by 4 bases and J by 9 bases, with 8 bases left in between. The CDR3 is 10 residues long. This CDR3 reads CSAKVVTQYF. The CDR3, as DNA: TGCAGTGCTAAAGTCGTCACGCAGTATTTT.

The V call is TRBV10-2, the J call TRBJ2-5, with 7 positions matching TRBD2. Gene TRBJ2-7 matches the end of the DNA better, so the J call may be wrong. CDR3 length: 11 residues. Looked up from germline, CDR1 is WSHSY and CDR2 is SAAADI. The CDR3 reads CASRGGSEQYF. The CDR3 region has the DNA TGCGCCAGCAGGGGAGGGTCCGAGCAGTACTTC.

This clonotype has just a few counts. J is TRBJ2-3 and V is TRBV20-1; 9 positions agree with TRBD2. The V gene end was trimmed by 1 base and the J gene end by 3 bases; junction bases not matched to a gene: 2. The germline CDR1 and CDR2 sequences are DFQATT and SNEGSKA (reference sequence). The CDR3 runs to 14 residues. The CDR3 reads CSARGGRETDTQYF. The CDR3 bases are TGCAGTGCTAGAGGCGGGAGGGAGACAGATACGCAGTATTTT.

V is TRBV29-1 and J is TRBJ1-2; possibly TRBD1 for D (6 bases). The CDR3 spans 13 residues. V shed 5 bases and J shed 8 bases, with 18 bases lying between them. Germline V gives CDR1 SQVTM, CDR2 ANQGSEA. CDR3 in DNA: TGCAGCGTTAACAGGGTGGCCTGGTACGGCTACACCTTC. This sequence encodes CSVNRVAWYGYTF.

CDR3 bases: TGTGCCAGCAGACCGAGGGGACAGCGACACTCTGGGGCCAACGTCCTGACTTTC. Its translation: CASRPRGQRHSGANVLTF. The rearrangement links TRBV6-1 to TRBJ2-6; 7 bases line up with TRBD1. J gave up 0 bases and V 6 bases, and 11 bases lay outside the gene matches. Germline V CDR1 and CDR2: MNHNS, SASEGT. The CDR3 length is 18 residues.

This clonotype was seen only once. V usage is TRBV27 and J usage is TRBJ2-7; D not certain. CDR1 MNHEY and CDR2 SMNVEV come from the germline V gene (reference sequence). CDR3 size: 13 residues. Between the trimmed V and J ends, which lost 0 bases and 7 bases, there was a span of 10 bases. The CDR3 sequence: CASSLSVGAEQYF. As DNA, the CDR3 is TGTGCCAGCAGTTTATCGGTTGGCGCAGAGCAGTACTTC.

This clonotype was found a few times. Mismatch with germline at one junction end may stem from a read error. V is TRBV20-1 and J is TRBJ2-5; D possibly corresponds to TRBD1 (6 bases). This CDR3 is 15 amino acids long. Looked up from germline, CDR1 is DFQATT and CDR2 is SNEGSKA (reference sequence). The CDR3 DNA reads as TGCAGTGCCAGAGGAGATCGCAGGGGCCAAGAGACCCAGTACTTC. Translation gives CSARGDRRGQETQYF.

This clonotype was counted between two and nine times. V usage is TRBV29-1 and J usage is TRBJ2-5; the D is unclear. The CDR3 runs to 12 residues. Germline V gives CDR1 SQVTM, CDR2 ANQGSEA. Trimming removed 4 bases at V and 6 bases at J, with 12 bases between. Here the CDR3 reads CSVGPPSQTQYF. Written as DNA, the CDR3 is TGCAGCGTTGGGCCACCTTCGCAGACCCAGTACTTC.

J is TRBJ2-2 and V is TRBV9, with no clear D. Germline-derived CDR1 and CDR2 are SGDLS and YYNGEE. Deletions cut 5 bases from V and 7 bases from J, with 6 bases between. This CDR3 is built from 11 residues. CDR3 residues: CASRHSGELFF. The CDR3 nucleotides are TGTGCCAGCAGGCATAGCGGGGAGCTGTTTTTT.

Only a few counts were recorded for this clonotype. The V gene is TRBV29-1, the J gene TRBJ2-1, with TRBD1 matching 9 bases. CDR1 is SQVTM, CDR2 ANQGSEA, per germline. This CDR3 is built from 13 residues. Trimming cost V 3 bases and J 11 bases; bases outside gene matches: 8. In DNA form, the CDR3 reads TGCAGCGTTGACCGGGACAGGGTTATGAAGCAGTTCTTC. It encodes CSVDRDRVMKQFF.

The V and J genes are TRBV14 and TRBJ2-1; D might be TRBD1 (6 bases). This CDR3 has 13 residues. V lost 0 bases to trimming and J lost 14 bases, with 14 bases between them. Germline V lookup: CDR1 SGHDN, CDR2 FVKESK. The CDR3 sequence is CASSQDLQGSKFF. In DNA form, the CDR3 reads TGTGCCAGCAGCCAAGACCTACAGGGATCTAAGTTCTTC.

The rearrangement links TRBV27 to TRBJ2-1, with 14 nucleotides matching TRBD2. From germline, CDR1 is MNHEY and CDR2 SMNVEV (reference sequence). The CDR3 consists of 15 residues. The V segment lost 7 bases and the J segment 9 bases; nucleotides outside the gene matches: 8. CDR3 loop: CASNSGLAGAGEQFF. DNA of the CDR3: TGTGCCAGCAATTCGGGACTAGCGGGAGCGGGTGAGCAGTTCTTC.

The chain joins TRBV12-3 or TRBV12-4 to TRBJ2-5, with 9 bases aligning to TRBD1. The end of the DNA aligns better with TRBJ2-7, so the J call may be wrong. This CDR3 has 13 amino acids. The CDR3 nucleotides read TGTGCCAGCAGTTTGCCGACAGGGGGCGAGCAGTACTTC. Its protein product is CASSLPTGGEQYF.

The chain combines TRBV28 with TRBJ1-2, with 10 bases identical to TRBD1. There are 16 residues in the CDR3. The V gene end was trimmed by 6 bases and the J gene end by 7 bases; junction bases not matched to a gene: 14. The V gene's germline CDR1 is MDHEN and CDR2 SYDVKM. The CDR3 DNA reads TGTGCCAGCAGATCCTCTGACGGGACAGGGGATCTTGGCTACACCTTC. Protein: CASRSSDGTGDLGYTF.

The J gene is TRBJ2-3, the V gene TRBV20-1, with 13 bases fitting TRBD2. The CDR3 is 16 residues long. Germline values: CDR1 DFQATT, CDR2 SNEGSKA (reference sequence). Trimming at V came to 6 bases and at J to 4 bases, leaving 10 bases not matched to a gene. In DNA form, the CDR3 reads TGCAGTGCGTGGGCCACTAGCGGGAGGGCCCCAGATACGCAGTATTTT. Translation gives CSAWATSGRAPDTQYF.

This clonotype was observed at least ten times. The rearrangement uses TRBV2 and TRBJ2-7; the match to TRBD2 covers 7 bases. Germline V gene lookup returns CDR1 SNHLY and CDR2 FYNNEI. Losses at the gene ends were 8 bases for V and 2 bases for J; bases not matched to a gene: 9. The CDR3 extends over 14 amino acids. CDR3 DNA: TGTGCCAGCTCGGGGGGTGCCTACACCTACGAGCAGTACTTC. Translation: CASSGGAYTYEQYF.

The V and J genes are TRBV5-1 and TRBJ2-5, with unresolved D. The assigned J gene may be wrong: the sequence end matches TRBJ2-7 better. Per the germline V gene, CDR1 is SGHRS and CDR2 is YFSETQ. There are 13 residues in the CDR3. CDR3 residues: CASSLNGDGEQYF. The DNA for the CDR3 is TGCGCCAGCAGCTTGAATGGCGATGGCGAGCAGTACTTC.

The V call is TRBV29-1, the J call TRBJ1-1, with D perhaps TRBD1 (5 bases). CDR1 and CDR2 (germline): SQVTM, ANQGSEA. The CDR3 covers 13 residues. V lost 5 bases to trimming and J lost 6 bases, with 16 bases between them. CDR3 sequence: CSVSGTGTSEAFF. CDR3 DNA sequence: TGCAGCGTTTCGGGGACCGGGACGTCTGAAGCTTTCTTT.

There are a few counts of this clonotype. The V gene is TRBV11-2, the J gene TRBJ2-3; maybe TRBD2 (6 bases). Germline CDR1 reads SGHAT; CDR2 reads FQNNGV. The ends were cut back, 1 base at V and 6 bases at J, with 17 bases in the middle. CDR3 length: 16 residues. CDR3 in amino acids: CASSLGAGGKGDTQYF. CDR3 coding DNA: TGTGCCAGCAGCTTAGGGGCTGGAGGGAAGGGGGATACGCAGTATTTT.

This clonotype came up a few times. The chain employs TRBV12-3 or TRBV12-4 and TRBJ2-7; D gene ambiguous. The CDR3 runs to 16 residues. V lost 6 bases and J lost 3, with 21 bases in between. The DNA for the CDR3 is TGTGCCAGCAGCCCCTACCACGGTACACTCGTCTACGAGCAGTACTTC. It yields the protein CASSPYHGTLVYEQYF.